This TCR beta chain was profiled in a study of T cell responses to AZD1222 COVID-19 vaccine. The study's findings and limits: Possibly, clonal diversity was underestimated; donors were largely white British and included more females.

As for this clone: Its antigen is unidentified.

Produced via immunoSEQ multiplex PCR; TCRdb's table is partial and in-frame only. The sample holds roughly 93,000 clones, roughly 91% seen once. The clonotype originates from an adult in good health. The sequencing here drew on peripheral blood, taken on day 0 of MenACWY control vaccination.

CDR3 protein: CATRYMGDTGELFF. DNA for the CDR3: TGTGCCACGAGATACATGGGGGACACCGGGGAGCTGTTTTTT. The chain joins TRBV15 to TRBJ2-2; D possibly matches TRBD1 or TRBD2 (5 bases each). Trimming left V 9 bases short and J 3 bases short, with 14 bases between. The germline CDR1 and CDR2 sequences are LNHNV and YYDKDF (reference sequence). The CDR3 covers 14 residues.